These T cell receptor beta chains were read from a single sample in a study of pediatric ulcerative colitis. Assay used: immunoSEQ multiplex PCR; TCRdb lists only in-frame clones, some missing. The sample carries 50,000 to 65,000 clones, around 85% recorded once. The sample was blood. These receptors came from a boy between 10 and 17 years old with severe ulcerative colitis. Both conserved end residues are part of each CDR3.

j_call v_call cdr3_length cdr3_aa
TRBJ1-2 TRBV6-9 15 CASSSNDRANYGYTF
TRBJ2-2 TRBV7-6 11 CASSLTGELFF
TRBJ2-1 TRBV11-3 11 CASSLDNEQFF
TRBJ1-1 TRBV27 13 CASSSFGDTEAFF
TRBJ1-1 TRBV2 13 CASSGDRGTEAFF
TRBJ1-5 TRBV5-1 15 CASSLEGVSNQPQHF
TRBJ2-1 TRBV18 17 CASSPRGGQGIGNEQFF
TRBJ2-5 TRBV10-1 15 CASSDYGGRQETQYF
TRBJ2-5 TRBV30 18 CAWSPGLAGAVLEETQYF
TRBJ2-1 TRBV30 14 CAWVQGKNYNEQFF
TRBJ2-2 TRBV7-3 13 CASSLYDTGELFF
TRBJ2-4 TRBV19 17 CASSIARADLAKNIQYF
TRBJ1-1 TRBV27 12 CASSFLGTEAFF
TRBJ2-1 TRBV6-6 15 CASSLDRVSGNEQFF
TRBJ2-7 TRBV4-3 16 CASSQDRVGSGYEQYF
TRBJ2-7 TRBV21-1 15 CASSNSTGGHYEQYF
TRBJ1-1 TRBV1 13 CTSSQPINTEAFF
TRBJ2-2 TRBV6-5 15 CASRRLAGEYGELFF
TRBJ2-5 TRBV28 15 CASGPSEALQETQYF
TRBJ2-5 TRBV7-2 16 CASSFLAGTNQETQYF
TRBJ2-1 TRBV30 15 CAWINPSVSYNEQFF
TRBJ1-1 TRBV7-9 18 CASSSPRDSGTLGTEAFF
TRBJ1-3 TRBV30 15 CAWSPGFFSGNTIYF
TRBJ1-1 TRBV7-2 14 CASSSDWGAIEAFF
TRBJ2-1 TRBV4-1 15 CVSSQDRDLYNEQFF
TRBJ1-1 TRBV11-2 14 CASSLFAGHTEAFF
TRBJ1-2 TRBV7-9 13 CASSLSEGGGYTF
TRBJ2-1 TRBV15 12 CATSRQGPEQFF
TRBJ2-7 TRBV9 14 CASSVEAKGFEQYF
TRBJ2-1 TRBV7-9 15 CASLADTGSYNEQFF
TRBJ2-7 TRBV18 14 CASSPASGAYEQYF
TRBJ2-7 TRBV4-3 15 CASSHSTSGSYEQYF
TRBJ2-4 TRBV20-1 11 CSASSQNIQYF
TRBJ1-2 TRBV6-1 16 CASSEFIGAGVDGYTF
TRBJ1-2 TRBV29-1 15 CSVPERTGDGYGYTF
TRBJ2-7 TRBV10-3 12 CAIGTASYEQYF
TRBJ1-2 TRBV6-1 12 CASSEGNYGYTF
TRBJ1-3 TRBV9 11 CASSVGNTIYF
TRBJ1-1 TRBV30 12 CAWSVQGSPGVF
TRBJ2-7 TRBV19 16 CASSTMAGTASYEQYF
TRBJ2-1 TRBV7-9 13 CASSLAGWNEQFF
TRBJ2-5 TRBV7-6 13 CASSSGNQETQYF
TRBJ2-3 TRBV19 14 CASSQDGTSDTQYF
TRBJ1-3 TRBV9 13 CASSVGGGNTIYF
TRBJ2-2 TRBV19 14 CASSIGTVSGELFF
TRBJ2-1 TRBV9 14 CASSVSGSYNEQFF
TRBJ2-3 TRBV25-1 15 CASSDRRESTDTQYF
TRBJ2-7 TRBV6-5 11 CASSDRGEQYF
TRBJ2-7 TRBV30 12 CAWSVGPIDKYF
TRBJ2-7 TRBV6-5 12 CASSEARFGEYF
TRBJ2-7 TRBV29-1 14 CSVGLAGTSYEQYF
TRBJ1-4 TRBV13 15 CASSFWTEVREKLFF
TRBJ1-2 TRBV18 14 CASSQGDRGNGYTF
TRBJ1-2 TRBV29-1 14 CSARATGAPYGYTF
TRBJ1-5 TRBV19 15 CASSIYSGTDQPQHF